This entry features one T cell receptor (beta chain) sequence. The data belong to a study of blood T cell repertoires in COVID-19. Study details: The study drew acute and convalescent COVID-19 samples from the United States, Italy and Spain.

Sequencing was performed with immunoSEQ multiplex PCR; in TCRdb, only in-frame clones are kept and a portion is missing. The table lists roughly 300,000 clones, 85% of them singletons, with 10% to 15% in the top ten. What was sequenced was peripheral blood. The receptor was derived from a human donor in a cohort sampled during active COVID-19.

The CDR3 DNA reads as TGCGCCAGCAGTCCGGGACAGGACACAGATACGCAGTATTTT. Translation gives CASSPGQDTDTQYF. The chain carries TRBV5-1 and TRBJ2-3; 8 nucleotides match TRBD1. V lost 5 bases, J lost 2 bases, and 4 bases stayed unmatched. The CDR3 totals 14 residues. Looked up from germline, CDR1 is SGHRS and CDR2 is YFSETQ.